The source of this T cell receptor (beta chain) is a study of control samples from healthy donors and cancer patients. Germline CDR1 and CDR2: SGHRS and YFSETQ. V lost 0 bases and J lost 6, with 8 bases in between. The CDR3 length is 13 residues. Sequencing was performed with immunoSEQ multiplex PCR; in TCRdb, only in-frame clones are kept and a portion is missing. The sample contains approximately 100,000 clones, approximately 88% of which appear only once. The sample consisted of PBMCs. The chain joins TRBV5-1 to TRBJ2-3; D may be TRBD1 (5 bases). The sequence was collected from a man in his 70s with lung cancer. CDR3 region: CASSLGTYDTQYF. For the CDR3, the DNA is TGCGCCAGCAGCTTGGGGACATACGATACGCAGTATTTT.